This TCR beta chain derives from a study of beta chain features in type 1 diabetes (dated by TCRdb to the late 2010s). A note on the overall study: Mean age, gender distribution, total cell number and subset yield did not differ between patients and healthy donors. A total of about 100 million sorted cells were examined across all samples, and RNA yield correlated strongly with the number of cells per subset. Regulatory and stem cell-like memory subsets were obtained from only 8 patients and roughly 8 healthy donors, while naive and central memory subsets were obtained from all 28 donors. In the study, recently diagnosed type 1 diabetes patients and matched healthy donors were compared on the TCRB repertoires of their sorted circulating CD4+ T cell subsets. General findings and caveats noted by the study authors: PCR might favor shorter templates, but patient and control samples were amplified and corrected together, so any skew would affect both groups equally. Patients with type 1 diabetes made fewer insertions and deleted more nucleotides at VDJ recombination sites, implying thymic rearrangement abnormalities. Naive, central memory and regulatory TCRB repertoires appeared to be more alike among patients than among healthy donors. HLA sub-analyses involved small numbers of individuals, so any influence of HLA type on TCRB rearrangement remained unresolved. A moderate but significant shortening of TCRB CDR3 length was observed in type 1 diabetes patients in all four CD4+ subsets. Because cDNA was sequenced instead of genomic DNA, highly expressing activated cells could be over-represented, though the groups showed no difference in activation or CD3 levels.

V loses 10 bases at its end and J loses 9 bases; junction bases beyond the gene matches: 9. The germline V gene gives CDR1 as MNHEY and CDR2 as SVGAGI. The CDR3 holds 12 amino acids from the cysteine to the phenylalanine. Only the CDR3 DNA stays, 36 bases, in frame from base 1. From each donor, a single peripheral blood sample of roughly 0.11 L on average was drawn into heparinised tubes. Using a panel that included CD45RO, CCR7, CD25, CD127, CD95 and CD27, naive, central memory, regulatory and stem cell-like memory CD4+ T cells were sorted on a BD FACSAria II. All sorted populations exceeded 95% purity. PBMCs were isolated immediately by Lymphoprep density gradient centrifugation and stained directly without culture. So that batch effects would be minimized, each experiment stained and sorted samples in pairs, pairing one healthy donor with one patient. This clone has only a few counts. Its antigen is unknown. No base-level quality is on record; no much larger clone is a single base apart.

All of the isolated RNA was reverse transcribed with the High Capacity cDNA Reverse Transcription Kit, so expressed TCRB transcripts were sequenced. Naive, central memory and regulatory T cell samples underwent deep immunoSEQ sequencing, averaging about 3.57 million total reads per sample. After sorted cells were lysed in RLT buffer, RNA was extracted with DNase-treated RNeasy Micro or Mini kits, with the choice depending on cell number. Each cell subset was processed on its own to prevent cross-contamination, while patient and healthy donor samples were processed together. Using the immunoSEQ multiplex PCR, TCRB sequences were amplified from cDNA into 87-bp fragments spanning the CDR3 region. Sequencing of the amplicons was performed on the Illumina HiSeq platform. The paper's data handling went like this. Synthetic template baselines were used to correct PCR bias computationally, reads within Hamming distance 2 were collapsed, and singletons that could not be merged were discarded. Reads were aligned against IMGT so that V, D and J genes, CDR3 length and insertions or deletions at six rearrangement sites could be assigned. Within each subset, clonotype counts were normalized to sorted cell number, after which true diversity and Gini coefficients were computed with the tcR R package. Repertoire sharing was quantified using the overlap coefficient calculated on TCRB nucleotide sequences. Out-of-frame TCRB sequences from naive cells were analyzed as a proxy for the pre-selection repertoire. Entries here come from immuneACCESS through TCRdb and include only in-frame sequences with V and J called. Some clones fail to appear in such tables; in the studies checked, an unresolved V gene covers under half of the shortfall, and the cause of the remainder is unknown. The DNA was the basis for D and trimming; V, J and clone size are from that table. This sample gives about 330,000 clones in total; about 10% of them show up just once. In total, the top ten clones hold about 0.015% of the sample.

The chain uses TRBV6-5 and TRBJ2-1, and TRBD2 matches 7 of the central bases. The TCR comes from a woman aged 25 to 39 in good health. Sequenced material: naive CD4+ T cells from blood. In the paper's terms, the cell subset or site label means: true naive CD4+ T cells. In nucleotides, the sequence is TGTGCCACCGGAACTAGCGACGGTGAGCAGTTCTTC. It is translated as CATGTSDGEQFF.